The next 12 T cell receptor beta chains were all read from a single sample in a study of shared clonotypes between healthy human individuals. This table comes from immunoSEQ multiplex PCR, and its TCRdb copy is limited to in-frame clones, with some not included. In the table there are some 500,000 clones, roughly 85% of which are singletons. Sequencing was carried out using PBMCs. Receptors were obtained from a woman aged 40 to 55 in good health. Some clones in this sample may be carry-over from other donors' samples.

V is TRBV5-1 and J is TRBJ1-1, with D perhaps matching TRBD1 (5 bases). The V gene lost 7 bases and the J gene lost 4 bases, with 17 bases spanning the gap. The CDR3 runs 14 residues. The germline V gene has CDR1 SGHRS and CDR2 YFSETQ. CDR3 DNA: TGCGCCAGCTCGGGAAAGGGCGGGGGCACTGAAGCTTTCTTT. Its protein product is CASSGKGGGTEAFF.

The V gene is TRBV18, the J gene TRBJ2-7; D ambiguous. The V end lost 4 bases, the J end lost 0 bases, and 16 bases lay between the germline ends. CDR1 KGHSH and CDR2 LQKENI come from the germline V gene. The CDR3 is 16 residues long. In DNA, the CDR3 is TGTGCCAGCTCACTCAGTCACGGAACAGCCTCCTACGAGCAGTACTTC. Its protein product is CASSLSHGTASYEQYF.

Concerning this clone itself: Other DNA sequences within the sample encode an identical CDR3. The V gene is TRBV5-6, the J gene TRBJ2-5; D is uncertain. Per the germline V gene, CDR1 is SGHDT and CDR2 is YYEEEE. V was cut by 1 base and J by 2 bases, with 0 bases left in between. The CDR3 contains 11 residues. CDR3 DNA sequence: TGTGCCAGCAGCTTGCAAGAGACCCAGTACTTC. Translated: CASSLQETQYF.

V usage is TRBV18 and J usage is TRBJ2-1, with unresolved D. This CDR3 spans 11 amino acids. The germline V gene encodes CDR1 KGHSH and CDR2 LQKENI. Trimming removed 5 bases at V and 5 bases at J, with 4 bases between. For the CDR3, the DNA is TGTGCCAGCTCAAAAAACAATGAGCAGTTCTTC. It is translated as CASSKNNEQFF.

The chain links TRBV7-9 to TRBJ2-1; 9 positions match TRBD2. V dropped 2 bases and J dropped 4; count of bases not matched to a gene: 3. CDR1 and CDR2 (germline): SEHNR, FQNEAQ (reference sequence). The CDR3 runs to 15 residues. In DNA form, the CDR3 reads TGTGCCAGCAGCTTAATGGCGGGAGGGTACAATGAGCAGTTCTTC. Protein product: CASSLMAGGYNEQFF.

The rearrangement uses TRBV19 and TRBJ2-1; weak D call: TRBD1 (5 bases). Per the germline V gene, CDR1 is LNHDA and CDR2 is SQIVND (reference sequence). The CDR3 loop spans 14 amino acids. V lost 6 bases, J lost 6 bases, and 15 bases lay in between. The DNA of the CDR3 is TGTGCCAGTAGCCCAGGGCCCAGCTCCAATGAGCAGTTCTTC. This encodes CASSPGPSSNEQFF.

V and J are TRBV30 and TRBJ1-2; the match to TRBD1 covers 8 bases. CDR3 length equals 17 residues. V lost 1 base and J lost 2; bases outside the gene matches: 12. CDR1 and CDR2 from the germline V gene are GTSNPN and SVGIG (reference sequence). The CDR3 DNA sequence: TGTGCCTGGAGTGGATGGACACGGACAGGGCAAAACTATGGCTACACCTTC. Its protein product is CAWSGWTRTGQNYGYTF.

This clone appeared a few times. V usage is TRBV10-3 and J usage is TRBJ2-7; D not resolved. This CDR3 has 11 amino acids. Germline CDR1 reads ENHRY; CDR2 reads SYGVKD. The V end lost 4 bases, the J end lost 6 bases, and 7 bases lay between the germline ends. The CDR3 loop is CAISAYSEQYF. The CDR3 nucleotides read TGTGCCATCAGTGCCTACTCCGAGCAGTACTTC.

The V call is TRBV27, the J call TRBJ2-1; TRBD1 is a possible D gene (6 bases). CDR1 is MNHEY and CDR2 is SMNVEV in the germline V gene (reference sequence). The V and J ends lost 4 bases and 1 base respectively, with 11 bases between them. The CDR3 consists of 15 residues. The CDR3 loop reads CASSSNRVSYNEQFF. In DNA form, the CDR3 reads TGTGCCAGCAGTTCCAACAGGGTTTCCTACAATGAGCAGTTCTTC.

The chain's CDR3 is CASSLGRGLINEQFF. The CDR3 DNA reads as TGTGCCAGCAGCTTGGGCAGGGGGCTAATCAATGAGCAGTTCTTC. The rearrangement uses TRBV5-5 and TRBJ2-1; 8 bases agree with TRBD1. Germline values: CDR1 SGHKS, CDR2 YYEKEE (reference sequence). J was trimmed by 6 bases and V by 0 bases; bases with no gene match: 5. The CDR3 covers 15 residues.

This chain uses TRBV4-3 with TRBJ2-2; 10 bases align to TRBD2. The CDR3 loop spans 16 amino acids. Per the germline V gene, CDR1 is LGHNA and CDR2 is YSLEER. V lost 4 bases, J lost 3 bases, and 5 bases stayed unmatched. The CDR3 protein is CASSPGLAVDTGELFF. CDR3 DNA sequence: TGCGCCAGCAGCCCCGGACTAGCGGTGGACACCGGGGAGCTGTTTTTT.

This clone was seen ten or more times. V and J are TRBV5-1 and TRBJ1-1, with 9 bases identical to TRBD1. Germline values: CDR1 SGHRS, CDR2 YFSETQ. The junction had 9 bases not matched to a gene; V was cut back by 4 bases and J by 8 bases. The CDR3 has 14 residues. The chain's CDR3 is CASSDTGGAGEAFF. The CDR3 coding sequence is TGCGCCAGCAGCGACACAGGGGGCGCCGGGGAAGCTTTCTTT.